These 22 T cell receptor beta chains came from one sample sequenced in a study of human T cells and chemical hapten exposure. TCRdb reprocessed the RACE reads via MiXCR and lists one record per CDR3 protein. The table records 350,000 to 400,000 distinct CDR3 sequences, just under 6.5% of them present only once. Sample time point: patch test 2, 6 weeks after DPC sensitization. The treatment is: therapeutic diphenylcyclopropenone sensitization with weekly scalp DPC. This specimen consisted of whole blood, obtained in connection with sensitization to the hapten diphenylcyclopropenone (DPC). The receptors derive from a woman under 30 with alopecia areata. Some clones in this sample may be carry-over from other donors' samples.

This clonotype was counted at least ten times. The chain carries TRBV12-3 or TRBV12-4 and TRBJ2-7, with D tentatively TRBD2 (6 bases). V gave up 6 bases and J gave up 11 bases, with 20 bases separating them. There are 13 residues in the CDR3. The CDR3 reads CASSLGTSAGEYF. The DNA of the CDR3 is TGTGCCAGCAGCCTTGGGACTTCAGCAGGAGAGTACTTC.

This clonotype appeared many times. This rearrangement joins TRBV6-5 to TRBJ1-1; D gene uncertain. V shed 2 bases and J shed 1 base, with 8 bases lying between them. Per the germline V gene, CDR1 is MNHEY and CDR2 is SVGAGI. The CDR3 is 14 residues long. CDR3 sequence: CASSYTAGNTEAFF. The CDR3 DNA is TGTGCCAGCAGTTACACAGCCGGGAACACTGAAGCTTTCTTT.

The rearrangement uses TRBV2 and TRBJ2-1; TRBD1 matches at 10 bases. The CDR3 has 15 amino acids. Losses at the gene ends were 8 bases for V and 2 bases for J; bases not matched to a gene: 6. Germline lookup yields CDR1 SNHLY and CDR2 FYNNEI. The CDR3 is CASWGQGMTYNEQFF. The CDR3, as DNA: TGTGCCAGCTGGGGACAGGGGATGACCTACAATGAGCAGTTCTTC.

This clonotype has just a few counts. The chain employs TRBV10-3 and TRBJ2-1; the D gene is possibly TRBD2 (6 bases). The CDR3 loop spans 15 amino acids. CDR1 is ENHRY, CDR2 SYGVKD, per germline. V was trimmed by 6 bases and J by 2 bases, leaving 14 bases between them. For the CDR3, the DNA is TGTGCCATCAGCCCCGGGACTGTCCCCTACAATGAGCAGTTCTTC. Protein: CAISPGTVPYNEQFF.

The chain links TRBV4-2 to TRBJ2-1, with D unclear. This CDR3 is 17 amino acids long. Per the germline V gene, CDR1 is LGHNA and CDR2 is YNFKEQ. V was trimmed by 6 bases and J by 1 base, leaving 19 bases between them. CDR3 sequence reads: CASSLEYLPGSYNEQFF. The CDR3 nucleotides are TGTGCCAGCAGTCTCGAATACTTACCCGGATCCTACAATGAGCAGTTCTTC.

This clonotype has more than one count but fewer than ten. The V call is TRBV20-1, the J call TRBJ2-3; D is unclear. The CDR3 is made up of 14 amino acids. Germline assignment: CDR1 DFQATT and CDR2 SNEGSKA (reference sequence). V was shortened by 3 bases and J by 0 bases, with 10 bases between the two germline ends. CDR3 amino acids: CSASLQTSTDTQYF. In DNA, the CDR3 is TGCAGTGCTAGTCTACAGACTAGCACAGATACGCAGTATTTT.

The rearrangement joins TRBV11-2 to TRBJ2-4; D might be TRBD2 (6 bases). V gave up 2 bases and J gave up 0 bases, with 17 bases separating them. CDR1 is SGHAT, CDR2 FQNNGV, per germline. This CDR3 comprises 18 residues. CDR3 loop: CASSLFLWGETAKNIQYF. Here the CDR3 DNA reads TGTGCCAGCAGCTTATTTCTCTGGGGGGAGACAGCCAAAAACATTCAGTACTTC.

This clonotype has at least ten counts. The chain employs TRBV20-1 and TRBJ1-1; no definite D call. The CDR3 has 15 amino acids. Trimming stripped 0 bases from V and 1 base from J, with 12 bases between. Germline V gene lookup returns CDR1 DFQATT and CDR2 SNEGSKA (reference sequence). Here the CDR3 reads CSAREKKHRNTEAFF. The CDR3 DNA follows: TGCAGTGCTAGAGAGAAAAAACACCGGAACACTGAAGCTTTCTTT.

Regarding this clonotype: A much bigger clone sits one base away, suggesting this may be a read error. The V and J genes are TRBV7-9 and TRBJ2-7; D may be TRBD1 (6 bases). The CDR3 totals 15 residues. From germline, CDR1 is SEHNR and CDR2 FQNEAQ (reference sequence). The germline V and J ends were trimmed by 6 bases and 3 bases, with 18 bases remaining between them. CDR3: CASSRPGTRDYEQYF. DNA for the CDR3: TGTGCCAGCAGTCGTCCCGGGACAAGAGACTACGAGCAGTACTTC.

In this sample, this clonotype turned up many times. The rearrangement uses TRBV11-2 and TRBJ2-1; 10 nucleotides line up with TRBD2. This CDR3 contains 19 residues. Germline V gene lookup returns CDR1 SGHAT and CDR2 FQNNGV. After removal of 4 bases from V and 3 bases from J, the junction contained 15 bases not matched to a gene. CDR3 sequence: CASSSRGSGGAQNYNEQFF. Here the CDR3 DNA reads TGTGCCAGCAGCTCCCGTGGGAGCGGGGGGGCCCAGAACTACAATGAGCAGTTCTTC.

This chain links TRBV5-4 with TRBJ2-5; no clear D gene. The V end lost 4 bases, the J end lost 9 bases, and 13 bases lay between the germline ends. Germline-derived CDR1 and CDR2 are SGHNT and YYREEE (reference sequence). The CDR3 extends over 12 amino acids. This chain's CDR3 is CASSDDGPPQYF. The CDR3 coding sequence is TGTGCCAGCAGCGACGACGGTCCCCCCCAGTACTTC.

This clonotype was counted ten times or more. J is TRBJ2-3 and V is TRBV24-1; D might be TRBD2 (5 bases). Germline CDR1 KGHDR, CDR2 SFDVKD. V was cut by 3 bases and J by 1 base, with 10 bases left in between. The CDR3 runs 15 residues. The CDR3 spells CATSDADGGTDTQYF. As DNA, the CDR3 is TGTGCCACCAGTGATGCGGACGGGGGCACAGATACGCAGTATTTT.

This chain joins TRBV7-6 and TRBJ2-3; 11 nucleotides align to TRBD2. Germline V lookup: CDR1 SGHVS, CDR2 FNYEAQ. V trimming: 5 bases; J trimming: 5 bases; junction bases outside the gene matches: 9. The CDR3 sequence is 16 residues long. CDR3 residues: CASSTGLAGGGDTQYF. The CDR3, as DNA: TGTGCCAGCAGCACTGGACTAGCGGGTGGCGGAGATACGCAGTATTTT.

This clonotype appeared many times. The rearrangement links TRBV3-1 to TRBJ2-2; 7 positions agree with TRBD1. Trimming at V came to 0 bases and at J to 7 bases, leaving 5 bases not matched to a gene. The V gene's germline CDR1 is LGHDT and CDR2 YNNKEL (reference sequence). This CDR3 region has 15 residues. CDR3 coding DNA: TGTGCCAGCAGCCAAGAAGGGGGCGGTAACGGGGAGCTGTTTTTT. It codes for CASSQEGGGNGELFF.

This chain links TRBV5-8 with TRBJ1-6; D gene uncertain. Trimming removed 2 bases from V and 0 bases from J, with 9 bases in between. This CDR3 is 16 amino acids long. Germline assignment: CDR1 SGHTS and CDR2 YDEGEE. The CDR3 DNA follows: TGTGCCAGCAGCTTTGGTCTGCTCTCCTATAATTCACCCCTCCACTTT. It yields the protein CASSFGLLSYNSPLHF.

At least ten counts were recorded for this clonotype. This chain connects TRBV9 to TRBJ2-5; D remains unclear. This CDR3 has 16 amino acids. The V and J ends lost 3 bases and 5 bases respectively, with 20 bases between them. In germline, CDR1 is SGDLS, CDR2 YYNGEE. CDR3 sequence (DNA): TGTGCCAGCAGCGCCGGGTTAGGGTTACAGAGGGAGACCCAGTACTTC. This codes for CASSAGLGLQRETQYF.

This clonotype was detected ten times or more. The genes are TRBV29-1 and TRBJ2-2, with D possibly matching TRBD2 (7 bases). The V gene lost 6 bases and the J gene lost 7 bases, with 15 bases spanning the gap. Per the germline V gene, CDR1 is SQVTM and CDR2 is ANQGSEA. CDR3 length: 13 amino acids. The CDR3 sequence: CSVAYREGGELFF. CDR3 bases: TGCAGCGTAGCCTACAGGGAGGGCGGGGAGCTGTTTTTT.

The J gene is TRBJ2-1, the V gene TRBV6-6, with 9 positions matching TRBD2. J gave up 8 bases and V 4 bases, and 12 bases lay outside the gene matches. Germline CDR1 MNHNY, CDR2 SVGAGI (reference sequence). This CDR3 region has 16 residues. Here the CDR3 reads CASSLAPWTSVYEQFF. The DNA of the CDR3 is TGTGCCAGCAGTTTAGCCCCATGGACTAGCGTCTATGAGCAGTTCTTC.

This clonotype has a count of ten or more. This chain links TRBV6-2 or TRBV6-3 with TRBJ1-5; 7 bases line up with TRBD1. V was clipped by 4 bases and J by 1 base; unmatched bases: 10. The CDR3 has 17 residues. Per the germline V gene, CDR1 is MNHEY and CDR2 is SVGEGT. The CDR3 sequence is CASSSHFRGSSNQPQHF. DNA of the CDR3: TGTGCCAGCAGTTCCCATTTCAGGGGGTCGAGCAATCAGCCCCAGCATTTT.

This clonotype occurred a few times. The chain recombines TRBV2 with TRBJ1-1, with TRBD1 matching 9 bases. Germline-derived CDR1 and CDR2 are SNHLY and FYNNEI. Trimming cost V 10 bases and J 4 bases; bases outside gene matches: 10. There are 14 residues in the CDR3. The CDR3 region is CATTRGQGITEAFF. CDR3 in DNA: TGTGCCACCACCCGAGGACAGGGGATCACTGAAGCTTTCTTT.

The chain couples TRBV11-2 to TRBJ2-1; TRBD1 matches at 7 bases. V shed 4 bases and J 5 bases; nucleotides not matched to a gene: 8. CDR1 is SGHAT and CDR2 is FQNNGV in the germline V gene. The CDR3 runs 15 residues. CDR3 sequence: CASSSRDSRHNEQFF. The CDR3 DNA reads TGTGCCAGCAGCTCCCGGGACAGTCGGCACAATGAGCAGTTCTTC.

Only a few counts were recorded for this clonotype. The V gene is TRBV20-1, the J gene TRBJ2-3; D unresolved. The CDR3 has 14 residues. The germline V gene encodes CDR1 DFQATT and CDR2 SNEGSKA (reference sequence). Trimming left V 2 bases short and J 0 bases short, with 9 bases between. The CDR3 DNA sequence: TGCAGTGCTAGACGGTTAGAAAGCACAGATACGCAGTATTTT. Translated, it gives CSARRLESTDTQYF.